Below are 26 T cell receptor beta chains sequenced from a single sample in a study of blood T cell repertoires in COVID-19. The assay was immunoSEQ multiplex PCR, and TCRdb's table has in-frame clones only and misses some. In the table there are 150,000 or so clones, 86% of which are singletons. The specimen was peripheral blood. These receptors all stem from a man aged 60 to 75 with acute or convalescent COVID-19.

The gene calls are TRBV7-9 and TRBJ1-1; D possibly corresponds to TRBD1 (6 bases). This CDR3 spans 12 amino acids. With 3 bases removed from V and 5 bases from J, the gap between germline ends came to 7 bases. Germline CDR1 is SEHNR and CDR2 is FQNEAQ (reference sequence). CDR3 residues: CASSFQGTEAFF. In DNA form, the CDR3 reads TGTGCCAGCAGCTTTCAGGGGACTGAAGCTTTCTTT.

The chain uses TRBV19 and TRBJ1-5; TRBD1 is a possible D gene (5 bases). The V gene lost 3 bases and the J gene lost 2 bases, with 11 bases spanning the gap. The CDR3 has 15 amino acids. CDR1 and CDR2 (germline): LNHDA, SQIVND (reference sequence). CDR3 DNA: TGTGCCAGTAGTATTGGCAGGGCTGGCAATCAGCCCCAGCATTTT. Translated, it gives CASSIGRAGNQPQHF.

This clone was picked up a small number of times. V and J are TRBV9 and TRBJ2-2; TRBD1 matches at 9 bases. CDR3 length: 14 amino acids. Germline V CDR1 and CDR2: SGDLS, YYNGEE. Losses at the gene ends were 6 bases for V and 5 bases for J; bases not matched to a gene: 5. The CDR3 region is CASNRQGVTGELFF. The CDR3 DNA reads TGTGCCAGCAATCGACAGGGGGTTACCGGGGAGCTGTTTTTT.

This clone occurred a few times. The chain couples TRBV27 to TRBJ1-2, with 8 positions matching TRBD1. Germline assignment: CDR1 MNHEY and CDR2 SMNVEV (reference sequence). The CDR3 loop spans 14 amino acids. The V and J ends lost 6 bases and 5 bases, in that order; junction bases with no gene match: 8. The CDR3 here is CASSPGQGMYGYTF. The CDR3 DNA reads TGTGCCAGCAGCCCAGGACAGGGAATGTATGGCTACACCTTC.

The CDR3 is CASSPSVGDYEQYF. Written as DNA, the CDR3 is TGTGCCAGTAGTCCCTCGGTGGGAGACTACGAGCAGTACTTC. The gene calls are TRBV19 and TRBJ2-7; D might be TRBD2 (5 bases). Germline V gives CDR1 LNHDA, CDR2 SQIVND (reference sequence). The CDR3 contains 14 residues. V shed 5 bases and J shed 3 bases, with 14 bases lying between them.

This clone was picked up one time. This rearrangement joins TRBV5-1 to TRBJ1-1; 7 bases are a match to TRBD1. After removal of 0 bases from V and 5 bases from J, the junction contained 4 bases not matched to a gene. The CDR3 extends over 14 amino acids. CDR1 SGHRS and CDR2 YFSETQ come from the germline V gene. The CDR3 DNA is TGCGCCAGCAGCTTGGAGGGGGCAGAGACTGAAGCTTTCTTT. Encoded protein: CASSLEGAETEAFF.

This sequence joins TRBV7-3 and TRBJ2-5; 12 bases are a match to TRBD2. The J segment lost 2 bases and the V segment lost 2 bases, leaving 3 bases of the junction unmatched. Germline V CDR1 and CDR2: SGHTA, FQGTGA. This CDR3 contains 16 residues. The CDR3 DNA follows: TGTGCCAGCAGCTTAGGCCTAGCGGGAGGGCAAGAGACCCAGTACTTC. Amino acids: CASSLGLAGGQETQYF.

The chain carries TRBV6-5 and TRBJ1-1, with D maybe TRBD1 (5 bases). The CDR3 covers 14 residues. Germline values: CDR1 MNHEY, CDR2 SVGAGI. Between the trimmed V and J ends, which lost 3 bases and 5 bases, there was a span of 13 bases. The CDR3 sequence is CASSYGGGRTEAFF. The CDR3 DNA reads as TGTGCCAGCAGTTATGGGGGGGGTCGGACTGAAGCTTTCTTT.

This chain uses TRBV10-3 with TRBJ2-1; 7 bases are shared with TRBD1. Germline-derived CDR1 and CDR2 are ENHRY and SYGVKD. V dropped 6 bases and J dropped 0; count of bases not matched to a gene: 8. The length of the CDR3 is 16 residues. This chain's CDR3 is CAISDLTGSSYNEQFF. CDR3 sequence (DNA): TGTGCCATCAGCGATTTGACAGGGAGCTCCTACAATGAGCAGTTCTTC.

V and J are TRBV2 and TRBJ2-1; TRBD2 matches 8 bases. The CDR3 has 14 residues. Germline assignment: CDR1 SNHLY and CDR2 FYNNEI. The V gene end was trimmed by 4 bases and the J gene end by 10 bases; junction bases not matched to a gene: 9. CDR3 loop: CASSARTSSGEQFF. The CDR3 DNA reads TGTGCCAGCAGTGCACGGACTAGCAGTGGCGAGCAGTTCTTC.

This clone was counted a single time. This chain joins TRBV6-5 and TRBJ2-1; possible D gene TRBD2, 6 bases. The germline V and J ends were trimmed by 6 bases and 7 bases, with 16 bases remaining between them. The germline V gene encodes CDR1 MNHEY and CDR2 SVGAGI. This CDR3 comprises 14 residues. This CDR3 reads CASRSGDSKNEQFF. Here the CDR3 DNA reads TGTGCCAGCAGGTCGGGAGACAGTAAAAATGAGCAGTTCTTC.

This rearrangement joins TRBV6-1 to TRBJ1-3; no firm D call. Germline V CDR1 and CDR2: MNHNS, SASEGT. The CDR3 runs 15 residues. Trimming took off 1 base at V and 0 bases at J, with 7 bases between the two ends. CDR3 DNA sequence: TGTGCCAGCAGTGAAGGGAGGACCTCTGGAAACACCATATATTTT. This codes for CASSEGRTSGNTIYF.

This clone occurred once. The CDR3 nucleotides read TGTGCCAGCTCAAGCAGGGTCCAGGAGACTGAAGCTTTCTTT. The encoded protein is CASSSRVQETEAFF. This sequence joins TRBV18 and TRBJ1-1; tentative D call: TRBD1 (5 bases). The length of the CDR3 is 14 residues. The germline V and J ends were trimmed by 5 bases and 5 bases, with 15 bases remaining between them. The germline V gene encodes CDR1 KGHSH and CDR2 LQKENI.

The count of this clone is one. The chain couples TRBV28 to TRBJ1-2; TRBD1 is a possible D gene (6 bases). The germline V gene has CDR1 MDHEN and CDR2 SYDVKM. The CDR3 is 16 amino acids. Trimming pared 7 bases from V and 0 bases from J, leaving 18 bases between. CDR3 in amino acids: CASTPGGAGTNYGYTF. CDR3 DNA sequence: TGTGCCAGCACTCCCGGGGGGGCAGGGACTAACTATGGCTACACCTTC.

This chain connects TRBV11-2 to TRBJ2-1; perhaps TRBD1 as D (5 bases). This CDR3 is built from 22 residues. The V and J ends lost 6 bases and 2 bases respectively, with 35 bases between them. The germline V gene has CDR1 SGHAT and CDR2 FQNNGV. The CDR3 reads CASSTWKGSPGIEALAYNEQFF. In nucleotides, the CDR3 is TGTGCCAGCAGTACCTGGAAGGGGTCCCCGGGTATCGAGGCGCTGGCCTACAATGAGCAGTTCTTC. The entire variable domain, with the rest obtained from reference TRBV11-2 and TRBJ2-1, is as follows: EAGVAQSPRYKIIEKRQSVAFWCNPISGHATLYWYQQILGQGPKLLIQFQNNGVVDDSQLPKDRFSAERLKGVDSTLKIQPAKLEDSAVYLCASSTWKGSPGIEALAYNEQFFGPGTRLTVL.

V and J are TRBV29-1 and TRBJ2-1; D gene uncertain. CDR3 length equals 12 residues. Between the trimmed V and J ends, which lost 3 bases and 5 bases, there was a span of 8 bases. Germline values: CDR1 SQVTM, CDR2 ANQGSEA. As DNA, the CDR3 is TGCAGCGTTGATTCCCTAAACAATGAGCAGTTCTTC. Protein product: CSVDSLNNEQFF.

This sequence joins TRBV18 and TRBJ1-5; 11 nucleotides align to TRBD1. The trim removed 3 bases at V and 9 bases at J, leaving 7 bases unmatched. The CDR3 sequence is 15 residues long. CDR1 and CDR2 (germline): KGHSH, LQKENI. As DNA, the CDR3 is TGTGCCAGCTCACCGCGGACAGGGGGCGGCTCGCCCCAGCATTTT. Translating gives CASSPRTGGGSPQHF.

This sequence joins TRBV4-2 and TRBJ2-3, with D perhaps matching TRBD2 (6 bases). Between the trimmed V and J ends, which lost 1 base and 5 bases, there was a span of 16 bases. The CDR3 spans 16 residues. Germline V gene lookup returns CDR1 LGHNA and CDR2 YNFKEQ. CDR3 bases: TGTGCCAGCAGCCAAGGGGAGGCTAGTCCGGGAGATACGCAGTATTTT. Protein product: CASSQGEASPGDTQYF.

The chain is built from TRBV30 and TRBJ2-1, with 8 bases matching TRBD2. In germline, CDR1 is GTSNPN, CDR2 SVGIG (reference sequence). The CDR3 covers 15 residues. V dropped 5 bases and J dropped 0; count of bases not matched to a gene: 6. CDR3 in DNA: TGTGCCTGGCATCTAGCGGGCAACTCCTACAATGAGCAGTTCTTC. It specifies CAWHLAGNSYNEQFF. Drawing the rest from reference TRBV30 and TRBJ2-1, the complete variable domain is SQTIHQWPATLVQPVGSPLSLECTVEGTSNPNLYWYRQAAGRGLQLLFYSVGIGQISSEVPQNLSASRPQDRQFILSSKKLLLSDSGFYLCAWHLAGNSYNEQFFGPGTRLTVL.

This rearrangement joins TRBV6-6 to TRBJ1-1, with D tentatively TRBD1 (6 bases). The CDR3 runs to 13 residues. Germline CDR1 MNHNY, CDR2 SVGAGI (reference sequence). Trimming cost V 7 bases and J 4 bases, with 13 bases left between them. CDR3 coding DNA: TGTGCCAGCAAGAGACAGGAGCCCACTGAAGCTTTCTTT. Its protein product is CASKRQEPTEAFF.

This clone appeared a few times. The chain is built from TRBV7-8 and TRBJ2-3; D unresolved. V shed 8 bases and J shed 2 bases, with 11 bases lying between them. CDR1 and CDR2 from the germline V gene are SGHVS and FQNEAQ. The length of the CDR3 is 13 residues. The CDR3 loop reads CASSVRYTDTQYF. The CDR3 nucleotides are TGTGCCAGCTCCGTCCGGTACACAGATACGCAGTATTTT.

The V and J genes are TRBV18 and TRBJ2-5; D is unresolved. Trimming removed 4 bases from V and 1 base from J, with 10 bases in between. Germline lookup yields CDR1 KGHSH and CDR2 LQKENI. The CDR3 is 14 residues long. DNA of the CDR3: TGTGCCAGCTCACTCCCGGCAGGCCAAGAGACCCAGTACTTC. This encodes CASSLPAGQETQYF.

The sample holds a few counts of this clone. This chain uses TRBV7-3 with TRBJ1-2, with D unclear. Germline loops: CDR1 SGHTA, CDR2 FQGTGA. The germline V and J ends were trimmed by 5 bases and 3 bases, with 16 bases remaining between them. The CDR3 has 15 residues. CDR3 residues: CASSPAPGGYYGYTF. The CDR3 nucleotides are TGTGCCAGCAGCCCCGCCCCGGGAGGGTACTATGGCTACACCTTC.

The rearrangement links TRBV3-1 (or the pseudogene TRBV3-2) to TRBJ2-3, with 7 bases that match TRBD1. The CDR3 runs 16 residues. Unmatched junction bases numbered 8, after V lost 1 base and J lost 4 bases. Germline CDR1 is LGHDT and CDR2 is YNNKEL (reference sequence). The CDR3, as DNA: TGTGCCAGCAGCCAAGGAGAGGGGGCCCGGGCAGATACGCAGTATTTT. Its protein product is CASSQGEGARADTQYF.

The V gene is TRBV2, the J gene TRBJ2-5; 7 nucleotides agree with TRBD2. Germline V gives CDR1 SNHLY, CDR2 FYNNEI. CDR3 length: 15 amino acids. V dropped 10 bases and J dropped 2; count of bases not matched to a gene: 13. The CDR3 region has the DNA TGTGCCACCAATATAGGGACTACCCAACAAGAGACCCAGTACTTC. Translating it yields CATNIGTTQQETQYF.

The CDR3 spells CASNTEMHSDIQYF. CDR3 DNA: TGTGCCAGCAACACAGAAATGCACAGTGACATTCAGTACTTC. The J gene is TRBJ2-4, the V gene TRBV5-4, with D unresolved. V was cut by 6 bases and J by 8 bases, with 18 bases left in between. CDR1 is SGHNT and CDR2 is YYREEE in the germline V gene (reference sequence). The CDR3 contains 14 residues.